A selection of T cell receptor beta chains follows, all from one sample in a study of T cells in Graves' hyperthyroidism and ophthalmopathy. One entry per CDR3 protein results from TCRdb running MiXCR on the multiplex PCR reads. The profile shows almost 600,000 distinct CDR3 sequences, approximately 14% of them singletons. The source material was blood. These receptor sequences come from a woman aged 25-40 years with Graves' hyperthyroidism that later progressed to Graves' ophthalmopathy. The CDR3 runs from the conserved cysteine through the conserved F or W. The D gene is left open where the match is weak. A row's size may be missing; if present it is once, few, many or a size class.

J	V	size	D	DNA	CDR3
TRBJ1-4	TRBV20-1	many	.	TGCAGTCCCTACAGAGCAACTAATGAAAAACTGTTTTTT	CSPYRATNEKLFF
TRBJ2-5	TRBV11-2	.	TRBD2	TGTGCCAGCAGCCTCAACGAATCGGGAGGGCTCTACTTC	CASSLNESGGLYF
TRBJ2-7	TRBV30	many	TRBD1	TGTGCCTGTAGAGGACAGGGACTTTACTACGAGCAGTACTTC	CACRGQGLYYEQYF
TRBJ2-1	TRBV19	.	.	TGTGCCAGTAGGCTTTTTTTGGGGTACAATGAGCAGTTCTTC	CASRLFLGYNEQFF
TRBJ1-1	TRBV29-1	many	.	TGCAGCGTTGTAGTCGGGAACACTGAAGCTTTCTTT	CSVVVGNTEAFF
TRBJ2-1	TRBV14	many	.	TGTGCCAGCTCTCGACTTTTGGCGGATGAGCAGTTCTTC	CASSRLLADEQFF
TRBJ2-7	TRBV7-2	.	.	TGTGCCAGCAGCTTAGGCAGGGTCGATGGCGAGCAGTACTTC	CASSLGRVDGEQYF
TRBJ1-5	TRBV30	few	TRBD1	TGTGCCTGGAGTGTTACTACAGGGGGTCAGCCCCAGCATTTT	CAWSVTTGGQPQHF
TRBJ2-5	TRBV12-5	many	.	TGTGCTAGTGGTTCTATGAGAGAGACCCAGTACTTC	CASGSMRETQYF
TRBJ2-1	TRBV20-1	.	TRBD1	TGCAGTTCCCCTGAGACAGGGGTAAGCAATGAGCAGTTCTTC	CSSPETGVSNEQFF